A selection of T cell receptor beta chains follows, all from one sample in a study of shared clonotypes between healthy human individuals. TCRdb keeps only in-frame clones here, not all; method: immunoSEQ multiplex PCR. Of about 1.4 million clones listed, around 97% are singletons. The sequenced sample was naive CD4+ T cells sorted from blood. The receptors derive from a man aged 25-40 years in good health. The CDR3 runs from the conserved cysteine through the conserved F or W. Each record gives: V gene, clone size, D gene, CDR3 length, J gene, CDR3 DNA, CDR3 protein. D genes are given only for firm matches. The size field is filled for only some rows; it gives once, few, many or a size class.

TRBV4-3,.,TRBD2,15,TRBJ2-7,TGCGCCAGCAGCCCACTAGCGGGAGGGCCAAGTGAGCAGTACTTC,CASSPLAGGPSEQYF
TRBV7-2,.,.,12,TRBJ1-1,TGTGCCAGCAGCTTAATTACAGGGACACTATTATTT,CASSLITGTLLF
TRBV5-6,.,.,15,TRBJ2-7,TGTGCCAGCAGCTTGCCCGGGACAAGCTCCTACGAGCAGTACTTC,CASSLPGTSSYEQYF
TRBV5-6,.,.,14,TRBJ2-2,TGTGCCAGCAGCTTGGTCTGGAACACCGGGGAGCTGTTTTTT,CASSLVWNTGELFF
TRBV18,.,.,14,TRBJ1-2,TGTGCCAGCTCACTGGGGAACAACAACTATGGCTACACCTTC,CASSLGNNNYGYTF
TRBV18,.,TRBD1,14,TRBJ1-4,TGTGCCAGCTCACCGGACAGGGGTCATGAAAAACTGTTTTTT,CASSPDRGHEKLFF
TRBV6-1,.,.,13,TRBJ1-2,TGTGCCAGCAACCCCCGGAAGGACTATGGCTACACCTTC,CASNPRKDYGYTF
TRBV7-9,.,.,16,TRBJ2-1,TGTGCCAGCAGCTTAATGGCGGGTCGGTACTACAATGAGCAGTTCTTC,CASSLMAGRYYNEQFF
TRBV9,.,TRBD2,16,TRBJ2-1,TGTGCCAGCAGCGTACTAGCGGGAGGGCCGTACAATGAGCAGTTCTTC,CASSVLAGGPYNEQFF
TRBV7-7,once,.,13,TRBJ2-1,TGTGCCAGCAGCCCGGGACTTGACAATGAGCAGTTCTTC,CASSPGLDNEQFF
TRBV18,once,.,15,TRBJ2-1,TGTGCCAGCTCATCAGGGCCCGGCTCCTACAATGAGCAGTTCTTC,CASSSGPGSYNEQFF
TRBV11-3,.,TRBD2,15,TRBJ2-2,TGTGCCAGCAGCTTGGGTAGCGGGAGTGGCGGGGAGCTGTTTTTT,CASSLGSGSGGELFF
TRBV5-1,.,TRBD1,19,TRBJ2-2,TGCGCCAGCAGCAAAGGACAGGGGGCGGCTGCAGGGGCAACCGGGGAGCTGTTTTTT,CASSKGQGAAAGATGELFF
TRBV6-1,.,TRBD1,15,TRBJ2-1,TGTGCCAGCTTAAGGGGGCCGAGCTCCTACAATGAGCAGTTCTTC,CASLRGPSSYNEQFF
TRBV28,.,TRBD2,18,TRBJ2-7,TGTGCCAGCAGTTTATATTGGACTAGCTCCCGTTCTGCCTACGAGCAGTACTTC,CASSLYWTSSRSAYEQYF
TRBV9,.,.,16,TRBJ2-1,TGTGCCAGCAGCGTCAATGGGAATAATAACTACAATGAGCAGTTCTTC,CASSVNGNNNYNEQFF
TRBV6-5,.,.,13,TRBJ1-2,TGTGCCAGCAGTCAGGGGATCCCTCTCGGTTACACCTTC,CASSQGIPLGYTF
TRBV15,.,.,18,TRBJ1-4,TGTGCCACCAGCAGAGATCCAGCAGGGTTGGTAGCTAATGAAAAACTGTTTTTT,CATSRDPAGLVANEKLFF
TRBV2,once,.,14,TRBJ1-1,TGTGCCAGCAGTGTCGTCAGGGGCGACGTGGAGGCTTTCTTT,CASSVVRGDVEAFF
TRBV27,.,.,13,TRBJ1-1,TGTGCCAGCAGTCCTCGACCGGGGACTGAAGCTTTCTTT,CASSPRPGTEAFF
TRBV21-1,.,.,17,TRBJ2-7,TGTGCCAGCACCACGACTTCTGGGACTAGCGTGATTTACGAGCAGTACTTC,CASTTTSGTSVIYEQYF
TRBV7-9,once,.,17,TRBJ2-7,TGTGCCAGCAGCTTAGCGCCCCTAGCGTCGAGCTCCTACGAGCAGTACTTC,CASSLAPLASSSYEQYF
TRBV7-6,.,.,15,TRBJ2-1,TGTGCCAGCAGCACCCGAAGAGGCACCTACAATGAGCAGTTCTTC,CASSTRRGTYNEQFF
TRBV15,.,.,14,TRBJ1-2,TGTGCCACCGCCTTTGACACGACCCTCTATGGCTACACCTTC,CATAFDTTLYGYTF
TRBV7-2,.,.,15,TRBJ1-5,TGTGCCAGCAGCTCGAGACAGGAAAGCAATCAGCCCCAGCATTTT,CASSSRQESNQPQHF